This T cell receptor (beta chain) is drawn from a study of spatial heterogeneity in lung cancer. General study points: Tumor mutation count correlated with how many alpha and beta TCRs expanded intratumorally.

TCRdb passed the 5' RACE reads through MiXCR, listing each CDR3 protein once. This sample carries 15,000 to 20,000 distinct CDR3 sequences, around 6% of them seen once, and the ten largest clones take about 3.5%. Time point: sample taken at primary tumor resection. A total of approximately 75 untreated early-stage non-small cell lung cancer patients served as donors. Unsorted whole RNA samples from tumor, nontumor lung or frozen PBMC were sequenced. Ten or more counts support this clonotype. Its specificity is not known. J lost 4 bases, V lost 5 bases, and 11 bases had no gene match. The germline V gene encodes CDR1 MNHEY and CDR2 SMNVEV (reference sequence). This CDR3 region has 16 residues.

The specimen was lung tumor tissue, collected at surgery. This sequence originates from a female donor with early-stage non-small cell lung cancer. The V gene is TRBV27, the J gene TRBJ1-5; 7 nucleotides line up with TRBD1. The CDR3 reads CASSPKGAGVNQPQHF. The CDR3 DNA sequence: TGTGCCAGCAGTCCAAAGGGGGCAGGAGTAAATCAGCCCCAGCATTTT.